The 5 T cell receptor beta chains in this list originate from one sample, sequenced in a study of CD8 T cells in Susac syndrome. After extraction with the RNeasy kit, 0.5 to 1 ug of the RNA was reverse transcribed using random hexamers. TCRdb fed the immunoSEQ multiplex PCR reads into MiXCR, producing one record per CDR3 protein. The sample shows about 290,000 distinct CDR3 sequences, over 75% of them seen only once. The sequenced sample was CD8+ T cells from PBMCs. These receptors were taken from a human donor with multiple sclerosis.

The V call is TRBV7-8, the J call TRBJ2-7, with TRBD1 as a possible D gene (6 bases). CDR1 and CDR2 (germline): SGHVS, FQNEAQ. The CDR3 extends over 15 amino acids. V lost 8 bases to trimming and J lost 2 bases, with 19 bases between them. The CDR3: CASVPGVANPYEQYF. The CDR3 coding sequence is TGTGCCAGCGTTCCAGGGGTAGCGAATCCCTACGAGCAGTACTTC. The full variable domain, rest sourced from reference TRBV7-8 and TRBJ2-7, is GAGVSQSPRYKVAKRGQDVALRCDPISGHVSLFWYQQALGQGPEFLTYFQNEAQLDKSGLPSDRFFAERPEGSVSTLKIQRTQQEDSAVYLCASVPGVANPYEQYFGPGTRLTVT.

The V call is TRBV13, the J call TRBJ2-2; D is perhaps TRBD1 or TRBD2 (5 bases each). Germline V gene lookup returns CDR1 PRHDT and CDR2 FYEKMQ (reference sequence). The CDR3 has 16 residues. Trimming stripped 2 bases from V and 0 bases from J, with 10 bases between. This CDR3 reads CASSLLGDSNTGELFF. DNA for the CDR3: TGTGCCAGCAGCTTATTGGGGGATTCGAACACCGGGGAGCTGTTTTTT.

The V call is TRBV7-2, the J call TRBJ2-7, with D uncertain. This CDR3 region has 14 residues. Looked up from germline, CDR1 is SGHTA and CDR2 is FQGNSA. V lost 4 bases and J 3 bases, leaving 13 bases between the germline ends. The CDR3 here is CASSSTRKVYEQYF. The CDR3 DNA sequence: TGTGCCAGCAGCTCCACGCGGAAGGTCTACGAGCAGTACTTC.

J is TRBJ2-7 and V is TRBV30; possibly TRBD1 for D (5 bases). V was clipped by 0 bases and J by 3 bases, with 18 bases between them. Germline V gene lookup returns CDR1 GTSNPN and CDR2 SVGIG (reference sequence). The length of the CDR3 is 16 residues. CDR3 amino acids: CAWSVPLVRAIYEQYF. The CDR3 region has the DNA TGTGCCTGGAGTGTACCTCTCGTCAGGGCGATCTACGAGCAGTACTTC.

The J gene is TRBJ2-7, the V gene TRBV20-1; 9 nucleotides line up with TRBD1. CDR1 is DFQATT and CDR2 is SNEGSKA in the germline V gene (reference sequence). There are 12 residues in the CDR3. J was trimmed by 3 bases and V by 6 bases; bases with no gene match: 3. CDR3 in DNA: TGCAGTGCCGGGACAGGGTTCTACGAGCAGTACTTC. Amino acid sequence: CSAGTGFYEQYF.